These T cell receptor beta chains were read from a single sample in a study of blood T cell dynamics during melanoma immunotherapy. Generated by immunoSEQ multiplex PCR, the TCRdb table keeps only in-frame clones and is missing some. The sample records 9,500 to 15,000 clones, 88% being singletons. The sample consisted of blood, taken from a patient treated with checkpoint blockade. The receptors come from a human donor with melanoma. Each CDR3 is given without its conserved first and last residue.

V gene,CDR3 protein
TRBV7-2,ASSFPGQGKGWF
TRBV7-8,ASSFREGGHEQF
TRBV7-2,ASKWGGGINYGYT
TRBV27,ASSSSIHEQF
TRBV27,ASSHFRRDNSPLH
TRBV7-8,ASSLGRRYRDTEAF
TRBV19,ASKAGEWNTEAF
TRBV10-1,ASKSLIRDTNFYEQY
TRBV29-1,SAGTTGSLH
TRBV19,ASSIAGTGGYGYT
TRBV5-8,ASRQETQY
TRBV6-6,ASSPESGRYTDTQY
TRBV29-1,SATGTADLEQY
TRBV27,ASSPWDRLNTEAF
TRBV6-1,ASSGGRTGVNQPQH
TRBV19,ASETGTGSAGELF
TRBV5-8,ASSSYTEQF
TRBV19,ASSIGGLNTGELF
TRBV7-3,ASSLLAGGGTDTQY
TRBV7-3,ASSLTFSGNSDNEQF
TRBV27,ASSSRTGPDEQF
TRBV27,ASSLVQSGNYGYT
TRBV5-1,ASSLGFLANTGELF
TRBV6-1,ASTGRGGRSYEQY
TRBV6-4,ASSARGHTEAF
TRBV9,ASSVGGGTGAAFNEQF
TRBV27,ASSADRAFRNTIY
TRBV7-9,ASSSGAGPETQY
TRBV7-9,ASSHPQGDEQF
TRBV30,AWTQQSRNYGYT
TRBV28,ASRSATGNEAF
TRBV6-5,ASSRGTTDTQY
TRBV5-1,ASSLQSTDTQY
TRBV19,ASSSLGTLNTEAF
TRBV18,ASSPGGAEAF
TRBV14,ASSQRRLGGGQETQY
TRBV23-1,ASIRDVY
TRBV6-5,ASKTGGNGNTIY
TRBV18,ASSPGEATQY
TRBV7-6,ASSLEGGQGSSPLH
TRBV5-8,ASSPRQGANNEQF
TRBV7-3,ASSLGSGSNEQF
TRBV7-3,ASSLTGRTEAF
TRBV15,ATSRDGNRGETQY
TRBV10-3,AIRNLVDEQF
TRBV11-2,ASSRRDGNEQF
TRBV30,AWRAGQGSSGANVLT
TRBV9,ASSITGGSYEQY
TRBV4-1,ASSPTDRGHNEQF
TRBV5-1,ASSSGTSGFGELF
TRBV11-2,ASSSLRTIYNEQF
TRBV7-3,ASSRGTTNEQY
TRBV5-4,ASSRRTEQETQY
TRBV6-6,ASSYIADRGLKQY
TRBV5-1,ASSSNQGQVYGYT
TRBV7-2,ASSLAGRETQY
TRBV13,ASSLGRNSYEQY
TRBV9,ASNIGMAGELF
TRBV6-1,ASSRDRGQETQY